The 27 T cell receptor beta chains given below trace back to one sample, sequenced in a study of T cell repertoires in cytomegalovirus infection. No antigen is known for these receptors. TCRdb re-called the reads through MiXCR, storing one row per CDR3 protein. The sample lists 900,000 to 950,000 distinct CDR3 sequences, 30% to 40% occurring once. The sequenced sample was cultured CD8+ T cells from PBMCs, obtained from culture after CMV antigen stimulation. The receptors stem from a human donor in good health (CMV status not recorded). Some clones in this sample may be carry-over from other donors' samples.

This chain joins TRBV7-2 and TRBJ2-1; TRBD2 is a possible D gene (6 bases). CDR3 size: 15 residues. The V end was cut by 6 bases, the J end by 7 bases, with 19 bases between. Germline V gives CDR1 SGHTA, CDR2 FQGNSA. The CDR3 loop is CASSLRRVRGNEQFF. The CDR3 DNA is TGTGCCAGCAGTCTGAGGAGGGTACGGGGGAATGAGCAGTTCTTC. Full variable domain (outside the CDR3, taken from reference TRBV7-2 and TRBJ2-1): GAGVSQSPSNKVTEKGKDVELRCDPISGHTALYWYRQSLGQGLEFLIYFQGNSAPDKSGLPSDRFSAERTGGSVSTLTIQRTQQEDSAVYLCASSLRRVRGNEQFFGPGTRLTVL.

There are a few counts of this clonotype. The genes are TRBV6-6 and TRBJ2-5; D may match TRBD1 or TRBD2 (7 bases each). Germline CDR1 MNHNY, CDR2 SVGAGI (reference sequence). This CDR3 comprises 14 residues. The V end lost 5 bases, the J end lost 7 bases, and 17 bases lay between the germline ends. DNA for the CDR3: TGTGCCAGCAGTCCGACAGGGACTATGGGGACCCAGTACTTC. It specifies CASSPTGTMGTQYF.

The J gene is TRBJ2-5, the V gene TRBV7-9; TRBD1 matches at 8 bases. After removal of 5 bases from V and 5 bases from J, the junction contained 19 bases not matched to a gene. CDR3 length: 18 residues. CDR1 and CDR2 from the germline V gene are SEHNR and FQNEAQ (reference sequence). CDR3 amino acids: CASSVPSGQGLVEETQYF. The CDR3 DNA sequence: TGTGCCAGCAGCGTGCCCTCCGGACAGGGCCTCGTGGAGGAGACCCAGTACTTC.

This clonotype was recorded many times. The rearrangement links TRBV7-6 to TRBJ2-5, with D perhaps matching TRBD1 or TRBD2 (5 bases each). Germline V CDR1 and CDR2: SGHVS, FNYEAQ. V lost 1 base, J lost 5 bases, and 14 bases lay in between. The CDR3 length is 15 residues. CDR3 coding DNA: TGTGCCAGCAGCTTAGGGGCAGGGAGCGGCGAGACCCAGTACTTC. This codes for CASSLGAGSGETQYF.

This clonotype was counted ten times or more. V and J are TRBV7-2 and TRBJ1-5; D might be TRBD1 (6 bases). This CDR3 has 15 amino acids. From germline, CDR1 is SGHTA and CDR2 FQGNSA. V dropped 2 bases and J dropped 0 bases, with 8 bases sitting between them. CDR3 in amino acids: CASSLTGNSNQPQHF. The CDR3, as DNA: TGTGCCAGCAGCTTAACAGGGAATAGCAATCAGCCCCAGCATTTT.

In this sample, this clonotype turned up a few times. The DNA of the CDR3 is TGTGCCAGCAGTTACCCCGCGGGGGGGTACAATGAGCAGTTCTTC. It codes for CASSYPAGGYNEQFF. This chain connects TRBV6-2 or TRBV6-3 to TRBJ2-1, with 9 bases that match TRBD2. CDR3 length: 15 amino acids. In germline, CDR1 is MNHEY, CDR2 SVGEGT. V trimming: 2 bases; J trimming: 4 bases; junction bases outside the gene matches: 3.

V is TRBV4-1 and J is TRBJ2-3; TRBD2 aligns across 8 bases. The CDR3 runs to 17 residues. Germline V CDR1 and CDR2: MGHRA, YSYEKL. With 1 base clipped from V and 0 bases from J, the junction kept 6 bases outside the gene matches. CDR3 region: CASSQASAGGSTDTQYF. The CDR3 DNA reads as TGCGCCAGCAGCCAAGCTTCGGCGGGGGGTAGCACAGATACGCAGTATTTT.

The gene calls are TRBV19 and TRBJ1-2, with D tentatively TRBD1 (6 bases). Germline assignment: CDR1 LNHDA and CDR2 SQIVND (reference sequence). The CDR3 spans 12 residues. The DNA of the CDR3 is TGTGCTGCGGGGGGACACTCCTATGGCTACACCTTC. It codes for CAAGGHSYGYTF.

This clonotype came up a few times. The chain has TRBV27 and TRBJ2-1; D gene ambiguous. Between the trimmed V and J ends, which lost 3 bases and 9 bases, there was a span of 21 bases. Germline CDR1 reads MNHEY; CDR2 reads SMNVEV (reference sequence). This CDR3 region has 16 residues. CDR3 sequence: CASSLRRPTPLAEQFF. Here the CDR3 DNA reads TGTGCCAGCAGTTTGAGGAGACCAACGCCTCTCGCTGAGCAGTTCTTC.

The chain uses TRBV7-9 and TRBJ2-2; 9 bases fit TRBD2. The CDR3 loop spans 18 amino acids. Trimming cost V 6 bases and J 3 bases; bases outside gene matches: 14. Germline V CDR1 and CDR2: SEHNR, FQNEAQ (reference sequence). The CDR3 coding sequence is TGTGCCAGCAGGAGTCCGCGGGGGGGCGATTCTGACACCGGGGAGCTGTTTTTT. Protein sequence: CASRSPRGGDSDTGELFF.

This clonotype showed up many times. The chain recombines TRBV7-2 with TRBJ2-1, with 7 bases identical to TRBD1. The CDR3 length is 13 residues. With V trimmed by 5 bases and J by 10 bases, 8 bases remained unmatched. Germline V gives CDR1 SGHTA, CDR2 FQGNSA. The chain's CDR3 is CASSLPTGKEQFF. The CDR3 bases are TGTGCCAGCAGCCTCCCGACAGGGAAAGAGCAGTTCTTC.

This clonotype turned up a few times. The chain links TRBV6-5 to TRBJ2-7, with unresolved D. Germline lookup yields CDR1 MNHEY and CDR2 SVGAGI. The V end was cut by 0 bases, the J end by 4 bases, with 7 bases between. This CDR3 is 13 amino acids long. CDR3: CASSYSSRYEQYF. The CDR3 nucleotides read TGTGCCAGCAGTTACTCTTCACGGTACGAGCAGTACTTC.

This clonotype has more than one count but fewer than ten. The rearrangement joins TRBV5-4 to TRBJ2-2; the match to TRBD1 covers 8 bases. The germline V gene has CDR1 SGHNT and CDR2 YYREEE (reference sequence). After removal of 4 bases from V and 1 base from J, the junction contained 3 bases not matched to a gene. The CDR3 totals 15 residues. The chain's CDR3 is CASSGDRWNTGELFF. CDR3 nucleotides: TGTGCCAGCAGCGGGGACAGGTGGAACACCGGGGAGCTGTTTTTT.

This clonotype was seen a few times. DNA of the CDR3: TGTGCCAGCTCACCCCTGGACAGGGACGCTGGCTACACCTTC. Its translation is CASSPLDRDAGYTF. The chain couples TRBV18 to TRBJ1-2; 8 positions agree with TRBD1. Germline CDR1 reads KGHSH; CDR2 reads LQKENI. The CDR3 runs 14 residues. Trimming removed 3 bases from V and 7 bases from J; junction bases left unmatched: 7.

The chain has TRBV27 and TRBJ2-7, with 7 bases fitting TRBD1. Germline CDR1 MNHEY, CDR2 SMNVEV (reference sequence). Trimming at V came to 6 bases and at J to 0 bases, leaving 14 bases not matched to a gene. This CDR3 is 17 amino acids long. The CDR3 protein is CASRLTGRHGSSYEQYF. In DNA form, the CDR3 reads TGTGCCAGCAGATTGACAGGGCGCCACGGAAGCTCCTACGAGCAGTACTTC.

The chain is built from TRBV4-1 and TRBJ1-2; 7 bases are shared with TRBD1. The CDR3 contains 16 residues. CDR1 is MGHRA, CDR2 YSYEKL, per germline. J lost 0 bases, V lost 1 base, and 5 bases had no gene match. This CDR3 reads CASSQARTGANYGYTF. CDR3 nucleotides: TGCGCCAGCAGCCAAGCCCGGACAGGAGCTAACTATGGCTACACCTTC.

This clonotype was found a few times. The chain uses TRBV7-8 and TRBJ2-2; TRBD1 or TRBD2 may be the D gene (5 bases each). The V and J ends lost 3 bases and 6 bases respectively, with 8 bases between them. CDR1 is SGHVS, CDR2 FQNEAQ, per germline. The CDR3 loop spans 13 amino acids. The CDR3 DNA is TGTGCCAGCAGCTTTCAGGGAGCCGGGGAGCTGTTTTTT. Its protein is CASSFQGAGELFF. Looking up the rest from reference TRBV7-8 and TRBJ2-2 gives the full variable domain: GAGVSQSPRYKVAKRGQDVALRCDPISGHVSLFWYQQALGQGPEFLTYFQNEAQLDKSGLPSDRFFAERPEGSVSTLKIQRTQQEDSAVYLCASSFQGAGELFFGEGSRLTVL.

This clonotype was detected ten times or more. The V and J genes are TRBV7-2 and TRBJ2-1; D ambiguous. CDR1 SGHTA and CDR2 FQGNSA come from the germline V gene. The CDR3 totals 11 residues. The germline V and J ends were trimmed by 5 bases and 4 bases, with 3 bases remaining between them. Here the CDR3 reads CASSPYNEQFF. CDR3 in DNA: TGTGCCAGCAGCCCGTACAATGAGCAGTTCTTC.

There are many counts of this clonotype. The gene calls are TRBV7-3 and TRBJ1-1, with D unresolved. The CDR3 covers 13 residues. Trimming removed 6 bases from V and 1 base from J, with 9 bases in between. Germline lookup yields CDR1 SGHTA and CDR2 FQGTGA. CDR3 sequence (DNA): TGTGCCAGCAGGCCGCAAGGGAACACTGAAGCTTTCTTT. It yields the protein CASRPQGNTEAFF.

Only a few counts were recorded for this clonotype. The V gene is TRBV13, the J gene TRBJ2-1; D is perhaps TRBD2 (7 bases). V dropped 5 bases and J dropped 10 bases, with 21 bases sitting between them. The CDR3 length is 15 residues. Germline V lookup: CDR1 PRHDT, CDR2 FYEKMQ (reference sequence). As DNA, the CDR3 is TGTGCCAGCAGCCCCTTTAGGGGGGGGCTCAGGGAGCAGTTCTTC. Its translation: CASSPFRGGLREQFF.

The chain has TRBV20-1 and TRBJ2-5, with D perhaps TRBD1 or TRBD2 (5 bases each). The CDR3 loop spans 15 amino acids. With 0 bases removed from V and 1 base from J, the gap between germline ends came to 12 bases. The germline V gene has CDR1 DFQATT and CDR2 SNEGSKA (reference sequence). DNA for the CDR3: TGCAGTGCTAGAGATCTACGGGGCCCCCAAGAGACCCAGTACTTC. Translated, it gives CSARDLRGPQETQYF.

This clonotype was detected only a few times. The chain is built from TRBV6-1 and TRBJ1-5; D not resolved. With 4 bases removed from V and 2 bases from J, the gap between germline ends came to 12 bases. This CDR3 contains 15 residues. Germline CDR1 is MNHNS and CDR2 is SASEGT. The CDR3 reads CASSVWGMGNQPQHF. CDR3 nucleotides: TGTGCCAGCAGTGTATGGGGTATGGGCAATCAGCCCCAGCATTTT.

Of note for this clonotype: This clone may be a read error of a much larger clone one base away. CDR3 in DNA: TGTGCCAGCAACTTAACGGGGACCTACAATGAGCAGTTCTTC. Translation: CASNLTGTYNEQFF. This chain connects TRBV7-9 to TRBJ2-1, with D possibly TRBD2 on 5 matching bases. The CDR3 extends over 14 amino acids. Germline V gene lookup returns CDR1 SEHNR and CDR2 FQNEAQ (reference sequence). Full variable domain (remainder filled in from reference TRBV7-9 and TRBJ2-1): DTGVSQNPRHKITKRGQNVTFRCDPISEHNRLYWYRQTLGQGPEFLTYFQNEAQLEKSRLLSDRFSAERPKGSFSTLEIQRTEQGDSAMYLCASNLTGTYNEQFFGPGTRLTVL.

The chain has TRBV20-1 and TRBJ1-1, with TRBD1 identical over 9 bases. This CDR3 has 16 amino acids. The V segment lost 0 bases and the J segment 0 bases; nucleotides outside the gene matches: 5. Germline V gene sequence: CDR1 DFQATT, CDR2 SNEGSKA (reference sequence). The CDR3 coding sequence is TGCAGTGCTAGAGATAATGGACAGGGGATGAACACTGAAGCTTTCTTT. It is translated as CSARDNGQGMNTEAFF.

The chain couples TRBV4-3 to TRBJ1-4; D remains ambiguous. Trimming removed 0 bases from V and 8 bases from J, with 10 bases in between. CDR3 length equals 14 residues. The V gene's germline CDR1 is LGHNA and CDR2 YSLEER. CDR3 sequence (DNA): TGCGCCAGCAGCCAAGATACGGCTGAGGAAAAACTGTTTTTT. It is translated as CASSQDTAEEKLFF.

V usage is TRBV7-2 and J usage is TRBJ2-4; 10 bases map to TRBD2. With V trimmed by 4 bases and J by 4 bases, 4 bases remained unmatched. Per the germline V gene, CDR1 is SGHTA and CDR2 is FQGNSA. This CDR3 has 15 amino acids. The CDR3 DNA reads as TGTGCCAGCAGCTCGTCTAGCGGGGGTAAAAACATTCAGTACTTC. Translation: CASSSSSGGKNIQYF.

The chain carries TRBV4-1 and TRBJ2-5, with 11 bases aligning to TRBD2. There are 16 residues in the CDR3. The V gene's germline CDR1 is MGHRA and CDR2 YSYEKL. V gave up 4 bases and J gave up 4 bases; unmatched junction bases: 8. CDR3 amino acids: CASSPRTSGYGETQYF. CDR3 bases: TGCGCCAGCAGCCCTAGGACTAGCGGGTATGGAGAGACCCAGTACTTC.